These 2 T cell receptor beta chains originate from one sample sequenced in a study of blood T cell repertoires in COVID-19. Sequenced by immunoSEQ multiplex PCR; TCRdb stores in-frame clones only, minus some. The sample includes about 93,000 clones, around four fifths of them seen just once. The sequencing input was peripheral blood. The origin of the receptors is a human donor in a cohort sampled during active COVID-19.

In its sample, this clone was seen once. The genes are TRBV2 and TRBJ2-7, with TRBD2 as a possible D gene (6 bases). V lost 4 bases to trimming and J lost 6 bases, with 10 bases between them. Germline lookup yields CDR1 SNHLY and CDR2 FYNNEI. This CDR3 is 12 amino acids long. CDR3 sequence reads: CASSGGVGEQYF. CDR3 in DNA: TGTGCCAGCAGTGGGGGGGTAGGCGAGCAGTACTTC. Based on the CDR3 plus reference TRBV2 and TRBJ2-7, the full variable domain is EPEVTQTPSHQVTQMGQEVILRCVPISNHLYFYWYRQILGQKVEFLVSFYNNEISEKSEIFDDQFSVERPDGSNFTLKIRSTKLEDSAMYFCASSGGVGEQYFGPGTRLTVT.

The gene calls are TRBV10-3 and TRBJ2-3; TRBD2 matches 8 bases. Germline V lookup: CDR1 ENHRY, CDR2 SYGVKD. V lost 4 bases to trimming and J lost 2 bases; unmatched junction nucleotides: 2. This CDR3 has 14 amino acids. The CDR3 nucleotides are TGTGCCATCAGTGCGCGGGGGGACACAGATACGCAGTATTTT. It is translated as CAISARGDTDTQYF.